A selection of T cell receptor beta chains follows, all from one sample in a study of blood T cell repertoires in COVID-19. The table came from immunoSEQ multiplex PCR; TCRdb's copy has only in-frame clones and leaves some out. The sample holds approximately 400,000 clones, approximately 91% seen once. The sequenced sample consisted of PBMCs or T cells enriched from blood (not recorded which). The receptors stem from a woman aged 40 to 55 who had been exposed to COVID-19. Each CDR3 is given with its conserved first and last residue. The D gene is left open where the match is weak. Clone size appears in some rows only: once, few, many, or a class for an expanded clone.

D: -; J: TRBJ2-1; size: -; V: TRBV12-5; DNA: TGTGCTAGTGGGCGTATCGCGGGCCTGGGTGAGCAGTTCTTC; CDR3: CASGRIAGLGEQFF
D: -; J: TRBJ1-5; size: once; V: TRBV15; DNA: TGTGCCACCAGCGGGACGGACAGATCCGATCAGCCCCAGCATTTT; CDR3: CATSGTDRSDQPQHF
D: -; J: TRBJ1-6; size: -; V: TRBV19; DNA: TGTGCCAGACAGGGAGGGGATTCACCCCTCCACTTT; CDR3: CARQGGDSPLHF
D: TRBD1; J: TRBJ2-2; size: -; V: TRBV6-5; DNA: TGTGCCAGCAGTAAACCGGGACAGGGAGGCGGGGAGCTGTTTTTT; CDR3: CASSKPGQGGGELFF
D: TRBD1; J: TRBJ1-6; size: -; V: TRBV5-3; DNA: TGTGCCAGAAGCTTGGGGACAGGGTATAATTCACCCCTCCACTTT; CDR3: CARSLGTGYNSPLHF
D: -; J: TRBJ1-5; size: -; V: TRBV5-1; DNA: TGCGCCAGCAGCTTGGGCGCGGGCACTCAGCCCCAGCATTTT; CDR3: CASSLGAGTQPQHF
D: TRBD2; J: TRBJ2-1; size: once; V: TRBV6-6; DNA: TGTGCCAGCAGTTACTCGGGCGGGGGATCCTACAATGAGCAGTTCTTC; CDR3: CASSYSGGGSYNEQFF
D: TRBD2; J: TRBJ2-7; size: -; V: TRBV7-2; DNA: TGTGCCAGCAGCTTACCGGGACTAGCAAGGCAGTACTTC; CDR3: CASSLPGLARQYF
D: -; J: TRBJ2-7; size: -; V: TRBV19; DNA: TGTGCCAGTAGTCCCAGGTCGACTAGGGTTGCCTACGAGCAGTACTTC; CDR3: CASSPRSTRVAYEQYF
D: -; J: TRBJ1-1; size: -; V: TRBV19; DNA: TGTGCCAGTAAGAAAGTGTGGGGGCAGAACACTGAAGCTTTCTTT; CDR3: CASKKVWGQNTEAFF
D: TRBD2; J: TRBJ2-1; size: -; V: TRBV4-3; DNA: TGCGCCAGCAGCCAAGTCAAGGCCGTAGCGGGAGTTTATGAGCAGTTCTTC; CDR3: CASSQVKAVAGVYEQFF
D: TRBD1; J: TRBJ1-3; size: -; V: TRBV5-4; DNA: TGTGCCAGCAGCTTTGGAGGGGGCAATATGTACACCATATATTTT; CDR3: CASSFGGGNMYTIYF
D: -; J: TRBJ1-3; size: -; V: TRBV3-1/TRBV3-2; DNA: TGTGCCAGCGGAGACTCTGGAAACACCATATATTTT; CDR3: CASGDSGNTIYF
D: -; J: TRBJ1-1; size: -; V: TRBV6-6; DNA: TGTGCCAGCAGTTACACCCCCGCGGGCACTGAAGCTTTCTTT; CDR3: CASSYTPAGTEAFF
D: -; J: TRBJ1-4; size: -; V: TRBV19; DNA: TGTGCCAGCCGCGACTTGACCCGACGTGAAAAACTGTTTTTT; CDR3: CASRDLTRREKLFF
D: -; J: TRBJ2-5; size: -; V: TRBV19; DNA: TGTGCCAGTAGTATAGCTGGTAAAGGCGGGGCGGAGACCCAGTACTTC; CDR3: CASSIAGKGGAETQYF
D: -; J: TRBJ2-1; size: once; V: TRBV29-1; DNA: TGCAGCGTTGGAAAGTTAGCATCAAATGAGCAGTTCTTC; CDR3: CSVGKLASNEQFF
D: -; J: TRBJ1-3; size: -; V: TRBV12-3/TRBV12-4; DNA: TGTGCCAGCAGTTTGAGGGGAAACACCATATATTTT; CDR3: CASSLRGNTIYF
D: -; J: TRBJ1-4; size: -; V: TRBV30; DNA: TGTGCCTGGAACAGGGAAGGTGGCCTTAATGAAAAACTGTTTTTT; CDR3: CAWNREGGLNEKLFF
D: -; J: TRBJ1-5; size: -; V: TRBV21-1; DNA: TGTGCCAGCAGCAAAACTTGGAGGACAGGAAAATTTCAGCCCCAGCATTTT; CDR3: CASSKTWRTGKFQPQHF
D: TRBD1; J: TRBJ1-6; size: -; V: TRBV11-2; DNA: TGTGCCAGCAGCTCCGACAGGGGTGGTTCACCCCTCCACTTT; CDR3: CASSSDRGGSPLHF
D: TRBD1; J: TRBJ2-5; size: -; V: TRBV3-1/TRBV3-2; DNA: TGTGCCAGCAGCCGGAACCGACAGGGGCGGGAGACCCAGTACTTC; CDR3: CASSRNRQGRETQYF
D: -; J: TRBJ1-1; size: -; V: TRBV5-1; DNA: TGCGCCAGCAGTCCCGCAGGGTTCCCTGGGGCTTTCTTT; CDR3: CASSPAGFPGAFF
D: -; J: TRBJ1-1; size: -; V: TRBV5-4; DNA: TGTGCCAGCAGCGCCCCACAGAATGAAGCTTTCTTT; CDR3: CASSAPQNEAFF
D: -; J: TRBJ1-6; size: -; V: TRBV7-9; DNA: TGTGCCAGCAGCCTACAGAATAATTCACCCCTCCACTTT; CDR3: CASSLQNNSPLHF
D: -; J: TRBJ2-3; size: -; V: TRBV13; DNA: TGTGCCAGCAGCTTAGAAGGTGGGACTGGCACAGATACGCAGTATTTT; CDR3: CASSLEGGTGTDTQYF
D: -; J: TRBJ2-6; size: -; V: TRBV19; DNA: TGTGCCAGTAGTCGGCTCTGGGGCGACTCTGGGGCCAACGTCCTGACTTTC; CDR3: CASSRLWGDSGANVLTF
D: TRBD1; J: TRBJ1-4; size: -; V: TRBV30; DNA: TGTGCCTGGGCCGGGACAGACGAAAAACTGTTTTTT; CDR3: CAWAGTDEKLFF
D: -; J: TRBJ2-2; size: -; V: TRBV5-1; DNA: TGCGCCAGCAGCTATCGACAGGACACCGGGGAGCTGTTTTTT; CDR3: CASSYRQDTGELFF
D: -; J: TRBJ1-3; size: once; V: TRBV7-9; DNA: TGTGCCAGCAGCTTAGCAGCTGGAGGCACTGGAAACACCATATATTTT; CDR3: CASSLAAGGTGNTIYF
D: TRBD1; J: TRBJ1-2; size: -; V: TRBV6-2/TRBV6-3; DNA: TGTGCCAGCAGTTCCGACAGGGGTTACTCCGGCTACACCTTC; CDR3: CASSSDRGYSGYTF
D: -; J: TRBJ2-7; size: -; V: TRBV2; DNA: TGTGCCAGCGCGGGGCACTCCTACGAGCAGTACTTC; CDR3: CASAGHSYEQYF
D: TRBD2; J: TRBJ2-1; size: -; V: TRBV18; DNA: TGTGCCAGCTCACTCGGACTAGCGGGTGATGAGCAGTTCTTC; CDR3: CASSLGLAGDEQFF
D: -; J: TRBJ2-1; size: -; V: TRBV19; DNA: TGTGCCAGTAGTGCAAGGCGGCAGGGGAAGGGTAATGAGCAGTTCTTC; CDR3: CASSARRQGKGNEQFF
D: -; J: TRBJ1-2; size: -; V: TRBV2; DNA: TGTGCCAGCAGTGAGGGAGGGACGGGCCATGGCTACACCTTC; CDR3: CASSEGGTGHGYTF
D: TRBD1; J: TRBJ1-6; size: -; V: TRBV6-5; DNA: TGTGCCAGCACCGACAGGGAGGTTTCACCCCTCCACTTT; CDR3: CASTDREVSPLHF
D: -; J: TRBJ2-5; size: -; V: TRBV7-2; DNA: TGTGCCAGCAGCTTAGTATTGGGGCTTGGCCAAGAGACCCAGTACTTC; CDR3: CASSLVLGLGQETQYF
D: TRBD1; J: TRBJ1-5; size: -; V: TRBV29-1; DNA: TGCAGCGTAACCATAGGGACAGGGCGCAATCAGCCCCAGCATTTT; CDR3: CSVTIGTGRNQPQHF
D: -; J: TRBJ2-7; size: once; V: TRBV6-2/TRBV6-3; DNA: TGTGCCAGCAGCCTGCCCGGGACTGGTTACGAGCAGTACTTC; CDR3: CASSLPGTGYEQYF
D: TRBD1; J: TRBJ1-6; size: -; V: TRBV5-1; DNA: TGCGCCAGCAGCATGAGGGACAGCGCTACCCATTCACCCCTCCACTTT; CDR3: CASSMRDSATHSPLHF
D: -; J: TRBJ2-2; size: -; V: TRBV5-1; DNA: TGCGCCAGCAGCCATGACGCAGGCACCGGGGAGCTGTTTTTT; CDR3: CASSHDAGTGELFF
D: TRBD1; J: TRBJ1-2; size: -; V: TRBV19; DNA: TGTGCCAGTAGTCAAGACAGGGGAACCTATGGCTACACCTTC; CDR3: CASSQDRGTYGYTF
D: TRBD1; J: TRBJ1-1; size: -; V: TRBV5-1; DNA: TGCGCCAGCAGCTTCGACAGGGGGTCTGAAGCTTTCTTT; CDR3: CASSFDRGSEAFF
D: TRBD2; J: TRBJ2-3; size: -; V: TRBV5-1; DNA: TGCGCCAGCAGCTTGGAGGCGGGAGGGCCGACAGATACGCAGTATTTT; CDR3: CASSLEAGGPTDTQYF
D: -; J: TRBJ2-5; size: -; V: TRBV11-3; DNA: TGTGCCAGCAGCTTAGGCAGGTGGAAGACCCAGTACTTC; CDR3: CASSLGRWKTQYF
D: TRBD1; J: TRBJ1-2; size: few; V: TRBV7-6; DNA: TGTGCCAGCAGCGAAGGGACAGGGGGCCTCTATGGCTACACCTTC; CDR3: CASSEGTGGLYGYTF
D: -; J: TRBJ2-1; size: -; V: TRBV19; DNA: TGTGCCAGTAGATGGGGGGTGACAGGGAGTCTACTGGGGAATGAGCAGTTCTTC; CDR3: CASRWGVTGSLLGNEQFF
D: TRBD1; J: TRBJ1-6; size: -; V: TRBV6-5; DNA: TGTGCCAGCAGGAGGACAGGGGGTAATAATTCACCCCTCCACTTT; CDR3: CASRRTGGNNSPLHF
D: TRBD2; J: TRBJ2-7; size: -; V: TRBV27; DNA: TGTGCCAGCAGTCCTTGGGGGGGCTCCTACGAGCAGTACTTC; CDR3: CASSPWGGSYEQYF
D: -; J: TRBJ1-2; size: -; V: TRBV24-1; DNA: TGTGCCACCGGACAGTCCGGCTATGGCTACACCTTC; CDR3: CATGQSGYGYTF
D: -; J: TRBJ1-1; size: -; V: TRBV5-6; DNA: TGTGCCAGCAGCCCGAGGGACAAGATGAACACTGAAGCTTTCTTT; CDR3: CASSPRDKMNTEAFF
D: TRBD2; J: TRBJ2-7; size: -; V: TRBV6-4; DNA: TGTGCCAGAAATAGCGGGAGGGTCTACGAGCAGTACTTC; CDR3: CARNSGRVYEQYF
D: TRBD2; J: TRBJ2-3; size: -; V: TRBV5-5; DNA: TGTGCCAGCAGCTTGGCGGTAGCGGGGGATGGGGATACGCAGTATTTT; CDR3: CASSLAVAGDGDTQYF
D: TRBD1; J: TRBJ1-3; size: -; V: TRBV13; DNA: TGTGCCAGCACCATTGACAGGGGCTCTGGAAACACCATATATTTT; CDR3: CASTIDRGSGNTIYF
D: -; J: TRBJ1-2; size: -; V: TRBV5-1; DNA: TGCGCCAGCAGCTTAGTCCGGGCTAACTATGGCTACACCTTC; CDR3: CASSLVRANYGYTF